The 5 T cell receptor beta chains presented below share a single source sample, sequenced in a study of T-cell memory formation after mild COVID-19. TCRdb re-called the 5' RACE reads with MiXCR, one entry per CDR3 protein. The sample lists a few hundred thousand distinct CDR3 sequences, over 11% occurring once. The sequencing sample was made of PBMCs or a T cell subset sorted from them (not recorded which). Every receptor here comes from a man younger than 35 who had mild COVID-19 (a few samples of this study predate the infection). Cell type and time point are not known.

The chain has TRBV11-2 and TRBJ2-7, with D perhaps given as TRBD1 or TRBD2 (5 bases each). The CDR3 sequence is 15 residues long. Germline V gene sequence: CDR1 SGHAT, CDR2 FQNNGV. V was clipped by 0 bases and J by 0 bases, with 9 bases between them. CDR3 coding DNA: TGTGCCAGCAGCTTAGAGGGGGTAGTCTCCTACGAGCAGTACTTC. As protein: CASSLEGVVSYEQYF.

This clonotype has more than one count but fewer than ten. The CDR3 loop reads CASSLDAPLHF. Here the CDR3 DNA reads TGTGCCAGCAGCTTAGATGCACCCCTCCACTTT. The J gene is TRBJ1-6, the V gene TRBV7-9; D is undetermined. In germline, CDR1 is SEHNR, CDR2 FQNEAQ (reference sequence). The CDR3 extends over 11 amino acids. Trimming shortened V by 1 base and J by 11 bases, and 3 bases separated the two germline ends. Supplemented by reference TRBV7-9 and TRBJ1-6, the full variable domain reads DTGVSQNPRHKITKRGQNVTFRCDPISEHNRLYWYRQTLGQGPEFLTYFQNEAQLEKSRLLSDRFSAERPKGSFSTLEIQRTEQGDSAMYLCASSLDAPLHFGNGTRLTVT.

This clonotype was counted ten times or more. The V gene is TRBV7-8, the J gene TRBJ2-7; D not certain. Germline CDR1 and CDR2: SGHVS and FQNEAQ. V lost 4 bases and J lost 4, with 11 bases in between. This CDR3 has 13 residues. Written as DNA, the CDR3 is TGTGCCAGCAGCTCTAGTGGTCCTTACGAGCAGTACGTC. The encoded protein is CASSSSGPYEQYV.

The sample holds a few counts of this clonotype. V usage is TRBV20-1 and J usage is TRBJ1-5; D remains ambiguous. The V end lost 2 bases, the J end lost 0 bases, and 11 bases lay between the germline ends. CDR3 length: 15 residues. Germline values: CDR1 DFQATT, CDR2 SNEGSKA (reference sequence). CDR3: CSARRRIYSNQPQHF. As DNA, the CDR3 is TGCAGTGCTAGACGCAGGATTTATAGCAATCAGCCCCAGCATTTT.

This clonotype was counted only a few times. The rearrangement links TRBV5-1 to TRBJ2-1; 9 bases fit TRBD2. Germline trimming cut 8 bases from V and 7 bases from J; bases unmatched to any gene: 16. This CDR3 comprises 16 residues. Germline values: CDR1 SGHRS, CDR2 YFSETQ. The CDR3 protein is CASSLSGGLSANEQFF. The CDR3 DNA sequence: TGCGCCAGTAGCCTTAGCGGGGGCCTTTCGGCAAATGAGCAGTTCTTC.